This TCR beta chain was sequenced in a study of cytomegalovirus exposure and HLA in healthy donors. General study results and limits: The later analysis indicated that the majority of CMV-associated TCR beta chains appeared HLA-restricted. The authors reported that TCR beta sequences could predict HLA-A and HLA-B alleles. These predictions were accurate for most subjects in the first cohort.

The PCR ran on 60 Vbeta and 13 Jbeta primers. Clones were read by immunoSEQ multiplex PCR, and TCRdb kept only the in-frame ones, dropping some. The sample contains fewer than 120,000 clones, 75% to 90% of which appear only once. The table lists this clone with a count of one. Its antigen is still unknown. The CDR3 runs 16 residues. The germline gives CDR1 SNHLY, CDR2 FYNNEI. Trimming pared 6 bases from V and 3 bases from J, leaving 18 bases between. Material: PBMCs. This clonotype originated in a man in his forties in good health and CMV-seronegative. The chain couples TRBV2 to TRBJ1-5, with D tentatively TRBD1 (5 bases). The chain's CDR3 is CASREDTPLNNQPQHF. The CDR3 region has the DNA TGTGCCAGCAGAGAGGACACCCCGTTGAACAATCAGCCCCAGCATTTT.